One sample yielded the 28 T cell receptor beta chains listed below, sequenced in a study of T-cell reconstitution after alpha-beta-depleted transplantation in children. The TCRbeta library was prepared with unique molecular identifiers. TCRdb processed the PCR reads anew with MiXCR; each CDR3 protein has one entry. The sample yields under 750,000 distinct CDR3 sequences, roughly 23% seen once. The sequencing here drew on PBMCs, mostly from graft donor cells, taken 360 days after TCRalphabeta/CD19-depleted stem cell transplant. Receptors were obtained from a boy younger than two who had a stem cell transplant for acute myeloid leukemia, so the T cells may come from the graft donor.

This chain links TRBV20-1 with TRBJ2-5; TRBD2 matches at 14 bases. CDR1 is DFQATT, CDR2 SNEGSKA, per germline (reference sequence). The CDR3 sequence is 15 residues long. After removal of 6 bases from V and 5 bases from J, the junction contained 8 bases not matched to a gene. The CDR3 DNA sequence: TGCAGTGCCACGACTAGCGGGGGGGCTTTGGAGACCCAGTACTTC. Its protein is CSATTSGGALETQYF.

This clonotype was recorded a few times. The CDR3 sequence is CAISTGGGNTDTQYF. CDR3 nucleotides: TGTGCCATCAGTACAGGGGGCGGGAACACAGATACGCAGTATTTT. The rearrangement uses TRBV10-3 and TRBJ2-3; 9 bases map to TRBD1. V was clipped by 5 bases and J by 2 bases; unmatched bases: 5. The CDR3 is 15 residues long. In germline, CDR1 is ENHRY, CDR2 SYGVKD.

This clonotype was recorded many times. J is TRBJ2-1 and V is TRBV7-2; no reliable D call. CDR3 size: 13 residues. Germline CDR1 SGHTA, CDR2 FQGNSA. The ends were cut back, 2 bases at V and 5 bases at J, with 7 bases in the middle. CDR3 DNA: TGTGCCAGCAGCTTAACCCAGGACAATGAGCAGTTCTTC. Encoded protein: CASSLTQDNEQFF.

The rearrangement uses TRBV20-1 and TRBJ1-6; no reliable D call. Trimming removed 1 base from V and 6 bases from J, with 13 bases in between. Per the germline V gene, CDR1 is DFQATT and CDR2 is SNEGSKA (reference sequence). The CDR3 is made up of 15 amino acids. The CDR3 reads CSARVSVPANSPLHF. The DNA of the CDR3 is TGCAGTGCTAGAGTTTCAGTTCCGGCTAATTCACCCCTCCACTTT.

The sample holds one count of this clonotype. The CDR3 region is CASSFLDSIRSGANVLTF. As DNA, the CDR3 is TGCGCCAGCAGCTTCTTGGACAGTATCCGCTCTGGGGCCAACGTCCTGACTTTC. The J gene is TRBJ2-6, the V gene TRBV5-1; a possible D gene is TRBD1 (6 bases). V was pared by 2 bases and J by 0 bases, with 15 bases between. Germline V gives CDR1 SGHRS, CDR2 YFSETQ. CDR3 length equals 18 residues.

The chain has TRBV6-5 and TRBJ2-3; no firm D call. V lost 2 bases and J 2 bases, leaving 8 bases between the germline ends. The germline gives CDR1 MNHEY, CDR2 SVGAGI. The CDR3 runs to 14 residues. CDR3 sequence: CASSYLLLTDTQYF. CDR3 in DNA: TGTGCCAGCAGTTACCTACTTCTCACAGATACGCAGTATTTT.

This clonotype was counted at least ten times. This chain uses TRBV13 with TRBJ2-7; D is uncertain. The V gene's germline CDR1 is PRHDT and CDR2 FYEKMQ (reference sequence). The V end was cut by 5 bases, the J end by 6 bases, with 17 bases between. The CDR3 has 14 residues. CDR3 in amino acids: CASSPALETTEQYF. The CDR3 bases are TGTGCCAGCAGCCCCGCGTTAGAGACAACCGAGCAGTACTTC.

CDR3 in DNA: TGCGCCAGCAGCCAAGGCGGCAGCAACACTGAAGCTTTCTTT. Protein: CASSQGGSNTEAFF. The chain is built from TRBV4-3 and TRBJ1-1; D is uncertain. The CDR3 runs to 14 residues. Between the trimmed V and J ends, which lost 1 base and 2 bases, there was a span of 8 bases. Germline CDR1 reads LGHNA; CDR2 reads YSLEER.

This chain uses TRBV10-3 with TRBJ2-5, with D maybe TRBD2 (6 bases). The CDR3 loop spans 14 amino acids. V lost 3 bases and J 3 bases, leaving 11 bases between the germline ends. Per the germline V gene, CDR1 is ENHRY and CDR2 is SYGVKD. This CDR3 is CAISDPTREETQYF. The CDR3 coding sequence is TGTGCCATCAGTGACCCGACTAGGGAAGAGACCCAGTACTTC.

This clonotype was recorded many times. The chain links TRBV6-5 to TRBJ2-5, with unresolved D. Trimming removed 5 bases from V and 2 bases from J, with 18 bases in between. In germline, CDR1 is MNHEY, CDR2 SVGAGI. The CDR3 is 16 amino acids. DNA of the CDR3: TGTGCCAGCAGTACTGACTTCGACGGACGGCAAGAGACCCAGTACTTC. Translating it yields CASSTDFDGRQETQYF.

CDR3 coding DNA: TGTGCCAGCAGTTACTCCCGGGGGCCACGAGGCAATGAGCAGTTCTTC. It translates to CASSYSRGPRGNEQFF. The chain links TRBV6-5 to TRBJ2-1; tentatively, D is TRBD1 or TRBD2 (6 bases each). Per the germline V gene, CDR1 is MNHEY and CDR2 is SVGAGI. Between the trimmed V and J ends, which lost 0 bases and 6 bases, there was a span of 15 bases. The length of the CDR3 is 16 residues.

Many counts were recorded for this clonotype. The chain couples TRBV29-1 to TRBJ1-1, with D tentatively TRBD1 (6 bases). Trimming left V 0 bases short and J 8 bases short, with 16 bases between. This CDR3 region has 14 residues. The germline CDR1 and CDR2 sequences are SQVTM and ANQGSEA. CDR3 sequence reads: CSVEDLRGATEAFF. In nucleotides, the CDR3 is TGCAGCGTTGAAGATCTTCGGGGGGCTACGGAAGCTTTCTTT. Full variable domain (remainder filled in from reference TRBV29-1 and TRBJ1-1): SAVISQKPSRDICQRGTSLTIQCQVDSQVTMMFWYRQQPGQSLTLIATANQGSEATYESGFVIDKFPISRPNLTFSTLTVSNMSPEDSSIYLCSVEDLRGATEAFFGQGTRLTVV.

V and J are TRBV13 and TRBJ1-1, with D perhaps matching TRBD1 (5 bases). Germline V gene sequence: CDR1 PRHDT, CDR2 FYEKMQ (reference sequence). This CDR3 contains 18 residues. Trimming left V 1 base short and J 0 bases short, with 18 bases between. The CDR3 sequence: CASSLAPGGGKVNTEAFF. CDR3 nucleotide sequence: TGTGCCAGCAGCTTAGCCCCCGGGGGGGGAAAGGTGAACACTGAAGCTTTCTTT.

The rearrangement links TRBV12-3 or TRBV12-4 to TRBJ1-4; D perhaps matches TRBD1 (5 bases). This CDR3 has 15 residues. Trimming shortened V by 6 bases and J by 0 bases, and 11 bases separated the two germline ends. The CDR3 region is CASSGETATNEKLFF. The CDR3 bases are TGTGCCAGCAGCGGGGAGACAGCAACTAATGAAAAACTGTTTTTT.

This clonotype has a handful of counts. The CDR3 DNA is TGCAGTGCTAGTATAGGACCGAGGAACACCATATATTTT. This codes for CSASIGPRNTIYF. This chain links TRBV20-1 with TRBJ1-3; D is unclear. Trimming took off 3 bases at V and 7 bases at J, with 13 bases between the two ends. Germline values: CDR1 DFQATT, CDR2 SNEGSKA (reference sequence). The CDR3 is 13 amino acids.

The CDR3 sequence is CASSLTRTVGSAEQFF. The CDR3 DNA is TGTGCCAGCAGCTTAACCCGTACAGTAGGATCCGCTGAGCAGTTCTTC. V and J are TRBV7-3 and TRBJ2-1; D is ambiguous. CDR1 is SGHTA and CDR2 is FQGTGA in the germline V gene. The CDR3 extends over 16 amino acids. Trimming removed 0 bases at V and 9 bases at J, with 18 bases between. The full variable domain, in which reference TRBV7-3 and TRBJ2-1 provide the parts outside the CDR3, is GAGVSQTPSNKVTEKGKYVELRCDPISGHTALYWYRQSLGQGPEFLIYFQGTGAADDSGLPNDRFFAVRPEGSVSTLKIQRTERGDSAVYLCASSLTRTVGSAEQFFGPGTRLTVL.

This clonotype has a count of ten or more. The gene calls are TRBV12-3 or TRBV12-4 and TRBJ2-1; D perhaps matches TRBD2 (6 bases). Trimming removed 5 bases at V and 8 bases at J, with 13 bases between. The CDR3 loop spans 13 amino acids. Here the CDR3 reads CASSPGLTYEQFF. CDR3 DNA sequence: TGTGCCAGCAGTCCGGGACTCACCTATGAGCAGTTCTTC.

This clonotype has at least ten counts. This chain joins TRBV5-1 and TRBJ1-2; TRBD1 agrees at 8 bases. This CDR3 comprises 15 residues. V shed 4 bases and J 6 bases; nucleotides not matched to a gene: 11. From germline, CDR1 is SGHRS and CDR2 YFSETQ. CDR3 DNA sequence: TGCGCCAGCAGCAGAGGGACAGGAGATGTGAATGGCTACACCTTC. Its translation: CASSRGTGDVNGYTF.

The CDR3 nucleotides read TGTGCCAGCAGTGCGGGAGAGGGGCCCTACAATGAGCAGTTCTTC. Protein sequence: CASSAGEGPYNEQFF. The chain employs TRBV6-4 and TRBJ2-1; TRBD2 might be the D (6 bases). The V end lost 4 bases, the J end lost 2 bases, and 12 bases lay between the germline ends. Germline V CDR1 and CDR2: MRHNA, SNTAGT. The CDR3 length is 15 residues.

The table lists this clonotype with a few counts. The rearrangement joins TRBV20-1 to TRBJ1-6, with 8 bases aligning to TRBD1. The CDR3 spans 18 residues. J gave up 0 bases and V 0 bases, and 7 bases lay outside the gene matches. The germline CDR1 and CDR2 sequences are DFQATT and SNEGSKA (reference sequence). CDR3 amino acids: CSARDAGQANSYNSPLHF. The CDR3 region has the DNA TGCAGTGCTAGAGATGCGGGACAGGCCAACTCCTATAATTCACCCCTCCACTTT.

The rearrangement links TRBV7-2 to TRBJ1-1; no firm D call. This CDR3 has 11 residues. Between the trimmed V and J ends, which lost 2 bases and 6 bases, there was a span of 4 bases. Germline assignment: CDR1 SGHTA and CDR2 FQGNSA. This CDR3 reads CASSLRAEAFF. The CDR3 nucleotides read TGTGCCAGCAGCTTAAGGGCTGAAGCTTTCTTT.

J is TRBJ2-1 and V is TRBV7-2, with D possibly matching TRBD2 (5 bases). The V end was cut by 4 bases, the J end by 0 bases, with 10 bases between. The CDR3 is 15 residues long. Germline V CDR1 and CDR2: SGHTA, FQGNSA. The chain's CDR3 is CASSSIGSSYNEQFF. For the CDR3, the DNA is TGTGCCAGCAGCTCCATTGGGAGCTCCTACAATGAGCAGTTCTTC.

The rearrangement links TRBV6-2 or TRBV6-3 to TRBJ2-4; 8 nucleotides line up with TRBD1. CDR3 length: 16 amino acids. CDR1 MNHEY and CDR2 SVGEGT come from the germline V gene. V gave up 5 bases and J gave up 7 bases; unmatched junction bases: 13. The CDR3 region has the DNA TGTGCCAGCAGTGGCCAGACAGGGGATCGGGAGAACATTCAGTACTTC. As protein: CASSGQTGDRENIQYF.

This clonotype was counted ten times or more. The J gene is TRBJ2-1, the V gene TRBV20-1; D not resolved. V shed 3 bases and J shed 6 bases, with 12 bases lying between them. The CDR3 runs 13 residues. Germline V lookup: CDR1 DFQATT, CDR2 SNEGSKA (reference sequence). The CDR3 nucleotides are TGCAGTGCTAGTCTAGGCTCGGCCAATGAGCAGTTCTTC. Encoded protein: CSASLGSANEQFF.

This clonotype has just a few counts. The CDR3 here is CASSYFVAVENTEAFF. The CDR3 DNA follows: TGCGCCAGCAGCTATTTTGTCGCGGTGGAGAACACTGAAGCTTTCTTT. The chain joins TRBV5-1 to TRBJ1-1; D gene unclear. V was pared by 3 bases and J by 1 base, with 16 bases between. This CDR3 spans 16 amino acids. Looked up from germline, CDR1 is SGHRS and CDR2 is YFSETQ.

This clonotype has more than one count but fewer than ten. V usage is TRBV20-1 and J usage is TRBJ1-4; D uncertain. This CDR3 region has 17 residues. The V gene lost 3 bases and the J gene lost 5 bases, with 22 bases spanning the gap. CDR1 is DFQATT, CDR2 SNEGSKA, per germline (reference sequence). CDR3 bases: TGCAGTGCTAGTGTCCTGGGTGTGCGGATGGTGAATGAAAAACTGTTTTTT. This codes for CSASVLGVRMVNEKLFF.

The chain links TRBV7-6 to TRBJ1-1; D is unresolved. Germline V gives CDR1 SGHVS, CDR2 FNYEAQ. The CDR3 loop spans 16 amino acids. V gave up 1 base and J gave up 0 bases, with 12 bases separating them. The CDR3 DNA reads TGTGCCAGCAGCTTAGTATCCGAGAGCTTGAACACTGAAGCTTTCTTT. Its protein product is CASSLVSESLNTEAFF.

This clonotype was picked up many times. The DNA of the CDR3 is TGTGCCACCAGCAGAGAGTCTAGCACAGATACGCAGTATTTT. Translating it yields CATSRESSTDTQYF. The rearrangement uses TRBV15 and TRBJ2-3; no reliable D call. Looked up from germline, CDR1 is LNHNV and CDR2 is YYDKDF (reference sequence). Trimming pared 0 bases from V and 0 bases from J, leaving 4 bases between. The CDR3 sequence is 14 residues long.